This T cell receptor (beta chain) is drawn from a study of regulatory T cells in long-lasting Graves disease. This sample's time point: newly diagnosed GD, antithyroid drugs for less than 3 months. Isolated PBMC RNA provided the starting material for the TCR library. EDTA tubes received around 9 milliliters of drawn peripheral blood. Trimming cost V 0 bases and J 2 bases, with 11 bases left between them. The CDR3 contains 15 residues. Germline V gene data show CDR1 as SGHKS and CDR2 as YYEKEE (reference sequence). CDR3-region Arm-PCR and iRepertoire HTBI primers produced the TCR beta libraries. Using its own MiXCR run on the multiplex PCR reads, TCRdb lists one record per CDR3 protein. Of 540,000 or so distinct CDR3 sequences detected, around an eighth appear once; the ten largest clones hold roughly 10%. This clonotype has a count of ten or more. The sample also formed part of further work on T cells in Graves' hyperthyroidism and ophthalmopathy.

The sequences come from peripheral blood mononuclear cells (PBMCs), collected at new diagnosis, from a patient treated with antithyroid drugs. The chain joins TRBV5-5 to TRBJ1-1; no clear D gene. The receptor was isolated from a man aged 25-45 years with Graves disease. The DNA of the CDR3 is TGTGCCAGCAGCTTGGTTATAAGGACCAACACTGAAGCTTTCTTT. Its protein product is CASSLVIRTNTEAFF.